This record looks at one T cell receptor beta chain sequence and its context. This sample was included in a study of cytomegalovirus exposure and HLA in healthy donors. The CDR3 has 15 amino acids. CDR1 and CDR2 from the germline V gene are LGHNA and YSLEER. V lost 1 base and J lost 1, with 7 bases in between. Assay used: immunoSEQ multiplex PCR; TCRdb lists only in-frame clones, some missing. The sample holds over 70,000 clones; roughly 90% are singletons and the top ten take 3% to 4%. The rearrangement links TRBV4-3 to TRBJ2-2; a possible D gene is TRBD1 (5 bases). The specimen was PBMCs. The receptor was isolated from a woman in her late teens or twenties in good health and CMV-seropositive. This CDR3 reads CASSQVTGNTGELFF. The DNA for the CDR3 is TGCGCCAGCAGCCAAGTAACAGGGAACACCGGGGAGCTGTTTTTT.